Each of the 9 T cell receptor beta chains below was sequenced from the same sample in a study of control samples from healthy donors and cancer patients. Some clones are missing from TCRdb's copy, which holds only in-frame ones; the method was immunoSEQ multiplex PCR. The repertoire includes about 82,000 clones, approximately 94% of them detected once, and about 5% sits in the top ten. The sequencing input was blood. The receptors derive from a woman younger than 30 in good health.

The chain has TRBV19 and TRBJ1-5, with 8 bases aligning to TRBD1. Germline trimming cut 6 bases from V and 11 bases from J; bases unmatched to any gene: 18. Germline loops: CDR1 LNHDA, CDR2 SQIVND (reference sequence). This CDR3 is built from 16 residues. The CDR3 loop reads CASSPTGARGVRAQHF. The CDR3 DNA reads TGTGCCAGTAGCCCGACAGGGGCGAGGGGAGTAAGGGCCCAGCATTTT.

The chain joins TRBV6-6 to TRBJ2-5; D is perhaps TRBD1 or TRBD2 (5 bases each). Trimming took off 2 bases at V and 4 bases at J, with 11 bases between the two ends. Germline V gene data show CDR1 as MNHNY and CDR2 as SVGAGI (reference sequence). The CDR3 runs 14 residues. In DNA form, the CDR3 reads TGTGCCAGCAGTTACGGGGGAAAGAGAGAGACCCAGTACTTC. Translated: CASSYGGKRETQYF.

V gene TRBV5-1 combines with J gene TRBJ2-3, with TRBD2 matching over 11 bases. This CDR3 has 16 amino acids. Germline trimming cut 5 bases from V and 3 bases from J; bases unmatched to any gene: 8. Germline V lookup: CDR1 SGHRS, CDR2 YFSETQ. The chain's CDR3 is CASRGPTSGATDTQYF. The CDR3 nucleotides are TGCGCCAGCAGGGGTCCGACTAGCGGGGCGACAGATACGCAGTATTTT.

The V call is TRBV12-3 or TRBV12-4, the J call TRBJ2-7, with a possible D match to TRBD2 (7 bases). The length of the CDR3 is 13 residues. Between the trimmed V and J ends, which lost 1 base and 4 bases, there was a span of 8 bases. The DNA for the CDR3 is TGTGCCAGCAGTTTAGAGGGGGGGTACGAGCAGTACTTC. Encoded protein: CASSLEGGYEQYF.

This clone was picked up one time. The chain is built from TRBV5-1 and TRBJ2-1, with 8 bases identical to TRBD1. Trimming took 0 bases from V and 2 from J; bases not matched to a gene: 1. This CDR3 has 15 residues. CDR1 is SGHRS, CDR2 YFSETQ, per germline. In nucleotides, the CDR3 is TGCGCCAGCAGCTTGGACAGGGGGACCTACAATGAGCAGTTCTTC. This translates into CASSLDRGTYNEQFF.

The V and J genes are TRBV19 and TRBJ2-7; tentatively, D is TRBD1 or TRBD2 (5 bases each). The germline V gene has CDR1 LNHDA and CDR2 SQIVND (reference sequence). V dropped 3 bases and J dropped 6 bases, with 21 bases sitting between them. CDR3 length: 16 residues. The CDR3 protein is CASSIGPGRALGEQYF. CDR3 nucleotide sequence: TGTGCCAGTAGTATCGGCCCGGGGCGCGCTCTAGGCGAGCAGTACTTC.

The chain recombines TRBV27 with TRBJ1-2, with D uncertain. The CDR3 sequence is 14 residues long. Trimming pared 6 bases from V and 3 bases from J, leaving 14 bases between. The germline V gene has CDR1 MNHEY and CDR2 SMNVEV (reference sequence). The CDR3 is CASSSAGADYGYTF. The CDR3 DNA follows: TGTGCCAGCAGCTCAGCGGGTGCCGACTATGGCTACACCTTC.

V gene TRBV7-3 combines with J gene TRBJ2-2, with D uncertain. The germline V gene encodes CDR1 SGHTA and CDR2 FQGTGA. V was cut by 6 bases and J by 1 base, with 9 bases left in between. CDR3 size: 14 residues. DNA for the CDR3: TGTGCCAGCAGGAGGCTAGGGAACACCGGGGAGCTGTTTTTT. This translates into CASRRLGNTGELFF. The complete variable domain, with remaining parts taken from reference TRBV7-3 and TRBJ2-2, reads GAGVSQTPSNKVTEKGKYVELRCDPISGHTALYWYRQSLGQGPEFLIYFQGTGAADDSGLPNDRFFAVRPEGSVSTLKIQRTERGDSAVYLCASRRLGNTGELFFGEGSRLTVL.

The V and J genes are TRBV15 and TRBJ2-1, with TRBD2 identical over 11 bases. Germline-derived CDR1 and CDR2 are LNHNV and YYDKDF (reference sequence). J gave up 5 bases and V 5 bases, and 2 bases lay outside the gene matches. CDR3 size: 14 residues. The chain's CDR3 is CATSPSGGNNEQFF. DNA for the CDR3: TGTGCCACCAGCCCTAGCGGGGGGAACAATGAGCAGTTCTTC.